This TCR beta chain was identified during a study of OX40 agonist ivuxolimab in advanced cancers. With respect to this clone: Its antigen is as yet unknown.

Between the trimmed V and J ends, which lost 0 bases and 4 bases, there was a span of 9 bases. The CDR3 is made up of 14 amino acids. From germline, CDR1 is GTSNPN and CDR2 SVGIG (reference sequence). Whole-study results and caveats: Low levels of normalized T-cell clonal expansion also appeared in some nonresponders.

The repertoire was sequenced with immunoSEQ multiplex PCR; TCRdb's copy has only in-frame clones and lacks some. The data show about 97,000 clones, 70% to 90% seen once. Sequencing used CD4+ or CD8+ T cells sorted from blood, obtained in a trial of the OX40 agonist ivuxolimab. The source is an adult with an advanced solid tumor such as melanoma, head and neck, liver or kidney cancer. J is TRBJ2-2 and V is TRBV30; D not certain. Here the CDR3 reads CAWSVLRFTGELFF. Written as DNA, the CDR3 is TGTGCCTGGAGTGTACTACGCTTCACCGGGGAGCTGTTTTTT.